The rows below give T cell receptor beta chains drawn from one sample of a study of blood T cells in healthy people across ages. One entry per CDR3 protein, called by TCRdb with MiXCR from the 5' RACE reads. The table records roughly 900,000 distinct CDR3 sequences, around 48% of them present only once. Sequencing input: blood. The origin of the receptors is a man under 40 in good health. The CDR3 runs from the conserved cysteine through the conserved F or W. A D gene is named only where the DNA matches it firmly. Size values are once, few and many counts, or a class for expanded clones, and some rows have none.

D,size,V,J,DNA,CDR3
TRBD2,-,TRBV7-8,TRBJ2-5,TGTGCCAGCAGGCAATCCGGGGGGGGGAACCAAGAGACCCAGTACTTC,CASRQSGGGNQETQYF
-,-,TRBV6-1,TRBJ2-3,TGTGCCAGCAGTGAGAAGGATACGCAGTATTTT,CASSEKDTQYF
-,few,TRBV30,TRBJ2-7,TGTGCCTGGAGTGCTCAGGCCTACGAGCAGTACTTC,CAWSAQAYEQYF
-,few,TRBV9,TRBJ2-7,TGTGCCAGCAGCGTAGCTCCCCAGGGTTCCTACGAGCAGTACTTC,CASSVAPQGSYEQYF
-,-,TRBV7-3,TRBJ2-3,TGTGCCAGCAGCTTAAGGCCGGAAGGGGCAGGTGGAGATACGCAGTATTTT,CASSLRPEGAGGDTQYF
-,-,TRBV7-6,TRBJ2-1,TGTGCCAGCAGCTTAGATCCAGGGAGCTCCTACAATGAGCAGTTCTTC,CASSLDPGSSYNEQFF
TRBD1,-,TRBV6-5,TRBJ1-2,TGTGCCAGCAGTTACGCCCCAGGGGGAAACTATGGCTACACCTTC,CASSYAPGGNYGYTF
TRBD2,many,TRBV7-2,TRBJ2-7,TGTGCCAGCAGCGTGACTAGCGCGGAGATCTACGAGCAGTACTTC,CASSVTSAEIYEQYF
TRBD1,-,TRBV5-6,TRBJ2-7,TGTGCCAGCAGCTCCATCGGACAGGACTCCTACAATGAGCAGTACTTC,CASSSIGQDSYNEQYF
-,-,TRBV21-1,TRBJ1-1,TGTGCCAGCAGCAAAGTCGGCAGGGCGGTTAGAACTGAAGCTTTCTTT,CASSKVGRAVRTEAFF
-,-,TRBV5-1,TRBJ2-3,TGTGCCAGCAGCTTAGGCCAAGGAAGAGGGGATACGCAGTATTTT,CASSLGQGRGDTQYF
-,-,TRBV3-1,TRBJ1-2,TGTGCCAGCAGCCTACTAACCGGGACCAAGCTAGGGTATGGCTACACCTTC,CASSLLTGTKLGYGYTF
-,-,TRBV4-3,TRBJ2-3,TGCGCCAGCAGCCAAGGGGCTCTAGCGCGCACAGATACGCAGTATTTT,CASSQGALARTDTQYF
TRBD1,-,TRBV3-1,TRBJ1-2,TGTGCCAGCAGCAATAGACAGGGTGGCTATGGCCACACCTTC,CASSNRQGGYGHTF
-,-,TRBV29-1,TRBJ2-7,TGCAGCGTTGGACGCCAACGCTACGAGCAGTACTTC,CSVGRQRYEQYF
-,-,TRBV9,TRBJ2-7,TGTGCCAGCAGCGTAGCTAGTTCGACCTACGAGCAGTACTTC,CASSVASSTYEQYF
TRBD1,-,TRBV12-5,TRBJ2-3,TGTGCTAGTGGCTCAGGTACAGGGGCGCGTACGCAGTATTTT,CASGSGTGARTQYF
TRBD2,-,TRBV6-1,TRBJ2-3,TGTGCCAGCAGTGAAGTACTAGCGGGCAGCACAGATACGCAGTATTTT,CASSEVLAGSTDTQYF
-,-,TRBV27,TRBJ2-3,TGTGCCAGCAGTTCTGCCGGAGGGGGAAGCACAGATACGCAGTATTTT,CASSSAGGGSTDTQYF
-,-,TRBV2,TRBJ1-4,TGTGCCAGCAGGTCCGAAGTGGCAACTAATGAAAAACTGTTTTTT,CASRSEVATNEKLFF
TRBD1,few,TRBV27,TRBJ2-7,TGTGCCAGCCTCTCCTCCGGGACAGGGGGAGGCGAGCAGTACTTC,CASLSSGTGGGEQYF
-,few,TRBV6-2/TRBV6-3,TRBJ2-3,TGTGCCAGCAGAGCGATAGCTTCTGATACGCAGTATTTT,CASRAIASDTQYF
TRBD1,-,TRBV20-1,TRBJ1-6,TGCAGTGCTCGAAACAGGGGGCAGACCTATAATTCACCCCTCCACTTT,CSARNRGQTYNSPLHF
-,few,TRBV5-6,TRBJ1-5,TGTGCCAGCAGCTTGGGGGCGAGCAATCAGCCCCAGCATTTT,CASSLGASNQPQHF
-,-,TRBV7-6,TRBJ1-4,TGTGCCAGCAGCTTGAGGACGGCTGAGGAAAAACTGTTTTTT,CASSLRTAEEKLFF
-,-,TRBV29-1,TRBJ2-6,TGCAGCGTCGGAATCTCTGGGGTCAACGTCCTGACTTTC,CSVGISGVNVLTF
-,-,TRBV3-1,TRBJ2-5,TGTGCCAGCAGCCAAGGACGGGGGGCTTATGAGACCCAGTACTTC,CASSQGRGAYETQYF
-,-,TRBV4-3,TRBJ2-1,TGCGCCAGCAGCGCCTCTTCCAGCTCCTACAATGAGCAGTTCTTC,CASSASSSSYNEQFF
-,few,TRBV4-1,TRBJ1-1,TGCGCCAGCAGCCGAGACGCGACAGGAACCACTGAAGCTTTCTTT,CASSRDATGTTEAFF
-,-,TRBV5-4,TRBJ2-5,TGTGCCAGCACCCAAGGGGGGAAGCAGACCCAGTACTTC,CASTQGGKQTQYF
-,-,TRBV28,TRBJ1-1,TGTGCCAGCAGTGTCTTGCGGCCGAACACTGAAGCTTTCTTT,CASSVLRPNTEAFF
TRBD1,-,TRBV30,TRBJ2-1,TGTGCCTGGAGTGTATCCGGGACAGGGGGCTTGAATGAGCAGTTCTTC,CAWSVSGTGGLNEQFF
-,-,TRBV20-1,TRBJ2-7,TGCAGTGCTAGGACAGGTACCCGGGCTAACCGAAACGAGCAGTACTTC,CSARTGTRANRNEQYF
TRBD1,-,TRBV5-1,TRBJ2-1,TGCGCCAGCAGCTTGAGGGGGACAGTGCCCAGTTCCTACAATGGGCAGTTCTTC,CASSLRGTVPSSYNGQFF
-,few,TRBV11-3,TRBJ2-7,TGTGCCAGCAGCCCTACGGGACAAAAAATCTCCTACGAGCAGTACTTC,CASSPTGQKISYEQYF
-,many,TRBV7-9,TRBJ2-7,TGTGCCAGCAGCCCACTCGGGGGCATTCACTCCTACGAGCAGTACTTC,CASSPLGGIHSYEQYF
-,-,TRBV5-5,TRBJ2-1,TGTGCCAGCAGCTTGAACAGGGCTTCATACAATGAGCAGTTCTTC,CASSLNRASYNEQFF
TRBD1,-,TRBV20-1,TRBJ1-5,TGCAGTGCTTCGACAGGGCCCGACCAGCCCCAGCATTTT,CSASTGPDQPQHF
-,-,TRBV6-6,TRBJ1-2,TGTGCCAGCAGTCCACGGACCTCTTCCTATGGCTACACCTTC,CASSPRTSSYGYTF
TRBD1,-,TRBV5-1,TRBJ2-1,TGCGCCAGCAGCGCGGACAGGGCCGGTGAGCAGTTCTTC,CASSADRAGEQFF
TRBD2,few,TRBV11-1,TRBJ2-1,TGTGCCAGCAGCTTAAAGGCGGGGGGGCCCCTCGATGAGCAGTTCTTC,CASSLKAGGPLDEQFF
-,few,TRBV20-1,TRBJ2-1,TGCAGTTCCTTTCTTCCCCATGACAATGAGCAGTTCTTC,CSSFLPHDNEQFF
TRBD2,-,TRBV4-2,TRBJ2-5,TGTGCCAGCAGCCAAGATCGACTAGCGGGGGACTTATACCAAGAGACCCAGTACTTC,CASSQDRLAGDLYQETQYF
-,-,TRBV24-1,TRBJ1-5,TGTGCCACCAGTGATGGCGACGGGGTCGGTAGTCAGCCCCAGCATTTT,CATSDGDGVGSQPQHF
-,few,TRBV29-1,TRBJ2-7,TGCAGCGTTACGGGCAGGAGCTCCTACGAGCAGTACTTC,CSVTGRSSYEQYF
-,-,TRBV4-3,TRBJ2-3,TGCGCCAGCAGCCAAGATCCAGGCGGCACGTACACAGATACGCAGTATTTT,CASSQDPGGTYTDTQYF
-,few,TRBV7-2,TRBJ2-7,TGTGCCAGCAGCGTCAGCAAAGGGGGCTACGAGCAGTACTTC,CASSVSKGGYEQYF
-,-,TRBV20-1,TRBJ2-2,TGCAGTGCTACCGGGTCGGGCACCGGGGAGCTGTTTTTT,CSATGSGTGELFF
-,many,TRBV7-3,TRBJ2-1,TGTGCCAGCAGCTTAAAAAGCGGCCCAAATGAGCAGTTCTTC,CASSLKSGPNEQFF
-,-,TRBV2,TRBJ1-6,TGTGCCAGCAGGTGGGAGGGGATGAATTCACCCCTCCACTTT,CASRWEGMNSPLHF
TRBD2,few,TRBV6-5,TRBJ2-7,TGTGCCAGCAGACCCGGGGGGGGCGAGCAGTACTTC,CASRPGGGEQYF
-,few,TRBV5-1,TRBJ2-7,TGCGCCAGCAGCGCGGGACTTCAATCCTACGAGCAGTACTTC,CASSAGLQSYEQYF
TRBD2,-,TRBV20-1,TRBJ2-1,TGCAGTGCCACGCCAACTAGCGACAATGAGCAGTTCTTC,CSATPTSDNEQFF
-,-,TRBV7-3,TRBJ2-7,TGTGCCAGCAGCGCTTCAGGGTTGGACGAGCAGTACTTC,CASSASGLDEQYF
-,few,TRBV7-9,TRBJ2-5,TGTGCCAGCAGCTCAAGAGCCCAAGAGACCCAGTACTTC,CASSSRAQETQYF
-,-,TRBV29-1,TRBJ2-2,TGCAGCGCATCCAAACCCGGTGGGGGGGCGGTCGGGGAGCTGTTTTTT,CSASKPGGGAVGELFF
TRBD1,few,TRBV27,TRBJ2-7,TGTGCCAGCAGTTATGCCGGGACAGGGACCTACGAGCAGTACTTC,CASSYAGTGTYEQYF